This T cell receptor (beta chain) was obtained from a study of regulatory T cells in long-lasting Graves disease. Specified time point: newly diagnosed GD, antithyroid drugs for less than 3 months. PBMC-extracted RNA yielded the TCR library. With EDTA tubes as the receptacles, around 10 milliliters of peripheral blood were drawn. With respect to this clonotype: Its matching antigen is unknown.

General study findings and limits: The study found lower TCR diversity in persistent Graves' patients than in newly diagnosed ones.

V was cut by 9 bases and J by 6 bases, with 15 bases left in between. This CDR3 has 13 amino acids. Construction of TCR beta libraries relied on iRepertoire HTBI primers and on Arm-PCR targeting CDR3 regions. Each CDR3 protein is one row after TCRdb ran MiXCR on the multiplex PCR reads. The sample gives 420,000 or so distinct CDR3 sequences, roughly 15% of which show up once; about 23% is in the top ten. These data were also filed under a second study, of T cells in Graves' hyperthyroidism and ophthalmopathy. This second study says: Together with thyroid ultrasound, orbital computed tomography, serum thyroxine and TRAb, clinical symptoms were used for diagnoses. In the first-round RT-PCR of the TCR CDR3, the HTBI primer set was used.

The starting material was peripheral blood mononuclear cells (PBMCs), obtained at new diagnosis, from a patient treated with antithyroid drugs. The TCR was taken from a woman under 30 with Graves disease. The chain employs TRBV12-3 or TRBV12-4 and TRBJ2-1, with D perhaps matching TRBD2 (5 bases). The CDR3: CASLPGSLNEQFF. Written as DNA, the CDR3 is TGTGCCAGTCTCCCGGGGAGTCTCAATGAGCAGTTCTTC.